These 22 T cell receptor beta chains came from one sample sequenced in a study of blood T cell repertoires in COVID-19. TCRdb's table, derived via immunoSEQ multiplex PCR, lists solely in-frame clones and lacks some. The repertoire holds approximately 75,000 clones, with about 86% as singletons. The specimen was peripheral blood. The receptors were sampled from a man of 80 years or more with COVID-19, enrolled during active disease.

The rearrangement links TRBV19 to TRBJ1-4; the D gene is possibly TRBD1 (5 bases). Germline CDR1 is LNHDA and CDR2 is SQIVND (reference sequence). The V and J ends lost 7 bases and 0 bases respectively, with 9 bases between them. The CDR3 has 14 residues. The CDR3, as DNA: TGTGCCAGTACTAGGACATCAACTAATGAAAAACTGTTTTTT. Translated, it gives CASTRTSTNEKLFF.

The sample holds one count of this clone. The genes are TRBV4-2 and TRBJ2-1; TRBD2 agrees at 8 bases. Germline assignment: CDR1 LGHNA and CDR2 YNFKEQ. V shed 0 bases and J 7 bases; nucleotides not matched to a gene: 8. The CDR3 runs 16 residues. In DNA form, the CDR3 reads TGTGCCAGCAGCCAAGAAGATGCGGGGGGCCTGAATGAGCAGTTCTTC. Its protein is CASSQEDAGGLNEQFF.

CDR3 in DNA: TGTGCCAGCCGGCAGGGAGGATCACCCCTCCACTTT. Translated, it gives CASRQGGSPLHF. V and J are TRBV27 and TRBJ1-6; D might be TRBD1 (5 bases). Germline CDR1 reads MNHEY; CDR2 reads SMNVEV (reference sequence). This CDR3 spans 12 amino acids. V dropped 8 bases and J dropped 10 bases, with 12 bases sitting between them.

J is TRBJ2-5 and V is TRBV27; D is unclear. Germline V CDR1 and CDR2: MNHEY, SMNVEV (reference sequence). The length of the CDR3 is 11 residues. V shed 4 bases and J shed 3 bases, with 3 bases lying between them. The CDR3 spells CASSSEETQYF. CDR3 coding DNA: TGTGCCAGCAGTTCCGAAGAGACCCAGTACTTC.

The chain has TRBV5-8 and TRBJ2-3; no definite D call. CDR1 is SGHTS and CDR2 is YDEGEE in the germline V gene. V was shortened by 1 base and J by 1 base, with 7 bases between the two germline ends. The CDR3 totals 14 residues. CDR3 sequence reads: CASSLYARTDTQYF. CDR3 DNA sequence: TGTGCCAGCAGCTTGTATGCGCGCACAGATACGCAGTATTTT.

This clone is a singleton in its sample. CDR3 nucleotide sequence: TGTGCCAGCAGCTTAGGGGCAGGGGTTGACCAAGAGACCCAGTACTTC. It yields the protein CASSLGAGVDQETQYF. The J gene is TRBJ2-5, the V gene TRBV7-2, with D perhaps TRBD1 (6 bases). The CDR3 totals 16 residues. Germline CDR1 and CDR2: SGHTA and FQGNSA. V was cut by 1 base and J by 0 bases, with 12 bases left in between.

The chain is built from TRBV7-3 and TRBJ1-2; weak D call: TRBD1 (6 bases). The V gene's germline CDR1 is SGHTA and CDR2 FQGTGA. The germline V and J ends were trimmed by 3 bases and 8 bases, with 13 bases remaining between them. The CDR3 extends over 13 amino acids. The CDR3 sequence: CASSFPQGYGYTF. CDR3 nucleotides: TGTGCCAGCAGCTTCCCACAGGGTTACGGCTACACCTTC.

This chain joins TRBV29-1 and TRBJ1-2, with 8 bases matching TRBD1. CDR1 SQVTM and CDR2 ANQGSEA come from the germline V gene. The trim removed 7 bases at V and 2 bases at J, leaving 6 bases unmatched. The CDR3 runs to 13 residues. The CDR3 protein is CSAATGANYGYTF. The CDR3 DNA reads TGCAGCGCTGCGACAGGGGCCAACTATGGCTACACCTTC.

This clone was detected only a few times. The chain links TRBV7-3 to TRBJ2-3; 8 positions agree with TRBD1. Unmatched junction bases numbered 10, after V lost 5 bases and J lost 3 bases. Germline V gives CDR1 SGHTA, CDR2 FQGTGA. This CDR3 contains 16 residues. CDR3 bases: TGTGCCAGCAGCGCCCGACAGGGGTCAACGACAGATACGCAGTATTTT. It is translated as CASSARQGSTTDTQYF.

The V and J genes are TRBV2 and TRBJ1-4; possibly TRBD1 for D (6 bases). The length of the CDR3 is 15 residues. V dropped 7 bases and J dropped 8 bases, with 20 bases sitting between them. Germline lookup yields CDR1 SNHLY and CDR2 FYNNEI. The CDR3 sequence is CASMSGPGDAEKLFF. The CDR3 coding sequence is TGTGCCAGCATGTCTGGGCCAGGGGACGCCGAAAAACTGTTTTTT.

The CDR3 DNA reads as TGTGCCAGCAGTTACTCGATGGAGAACTATGGCTACACCTTC. Protein: CASSYSMENYGYTF. J is TRBJ1-2 and V is TRBV6-2 or TRBV6-3, with D hard to call. This CDR3 is built from 14 residues. Trimming took 0 bases from V and 2 from J, leaving 7 bases between them. CDR1 MNHEY and CDR2 SVGEGT come from the germline V gene.

This clone appeared a few times. The chain links TRBV5-1 to TRBJ1-4, with TRBD1 identical over 9 bases. There are 17 residues in the CDR3. J was trimmed by 2 bases and V by 0 bases; bases with no gene match: 5. Germline assignment: CDR1 SGHRS and CDR2 YFSETQ. CDR3 in DNA: TGCGCCAGCAGCTTGGCCGAGACAGGGGGGACTAATGAAAAACTGTTTTTT. It is translated as CASSLAETGGTNEKLFF. The variable domain in full, with the rest retrieved from reference TRBV5-1 and TRBJ1-4, is KAGVTQTPRYLIKTRGQQVTLSCSPISGHRSVSWYQQTPGQGLQFLFEYFSETQRNKGNFPGRFSGRQFSNSRSEMNVSTLELGDSALYLCASSLAETGGTNEKLFFGSGTQLSVL.

This rearrangement joins TRBV7-9 to TRBJ2-5; a weak D match, TRBD2 (5 bases). Germline-derived CDR1 and CDR2 are SEHNR and FQNEAQ (reference sequence). The V and J ends lost 6 bases and 1 base respectively, with 9 bases between them. There are 13 residues in the CDR3. The CDR3, as DNA: TGTGCCAGCAGTTTCGGGGTCCAAGAGACCCAGTACTTC. Protein: CASSFGVQETQYF.

The chain combines TRBV5-1 with TRBJ2-2, with D unclear. Germline values: CDR1 SGHRS, CDR2 YFSETQ. This CDR3 is built from 13 residues. Between the trimmed V and J ends, which lost 0 bases and 8 bases, there was a span of 8 bases. The CDR3 coding sequence is TGCGCCAGCAGCTTGGTAGTGTCTGGGGAGCTGTTTTTT. Translation: CASSLVVSGELFF.

V usage is TRBV6-5 and J usage is TRBJ1-3; 8 nucleotides match TRBD1. The CDR3 contains 16 residues. Germline V gene sequence: CDR1 MNHEY, CDR2 SVGAGI. The V segment lost 2 bases and the J segment 3 bases; nucleotides outside the gene matches: 6. This chain's CDR3 is CASSYRITGGGNTIYF. The CDR3 DNA reads TGTGCCAGCAGTTACCGGATCACAGGGGGTGGAAACACCATATATTTT.

This clone was seen a single time. This rearrangement joins TRBV7-8 to TRBJ1-6; D is possibly TRBD1 (5 bases). CDR3 length: 13 residues. From germline, CDR1 is SGHVS and CDR2 FQNEAQ. V was trimmed by 11 bases and J by 7 bases, leaving 15 bases between them. The CDR3 bases are TGTGCCTCAACCCAGGGTTCCAATTCACCCCTCCACTTT. Its protein product is CASTQGSNSPLHF.

In its sample, this clone was seen a few times. The rearrangement uses TRBV5-4 and TRBJ1-1, with 9 bases matching TRBD1. Germline CDR1 reads SGHNT; CDR2 reads YYREEE (reference sequence). The CDR3 contains 14 residues. The J segment lost 6 bases and the V segment lost 4 bases, leaving 7 bases of the junction unmatched. The CDR3 loop reads CASSIPGQGSEAFF. The CDR3 DNA follows: TGTGCCAGCAGCATTCCGGGACAGGGCTCTGAAGCTTTCTTT.

J is TRBJ1-5 and V is TRBV14; perhaps TRBD1 as D (5 bases). Trimming took off 6 bases at V and 3 bases at J, with 18 bases between the two ends. The CDR3 is 16 residues long. The germline gives CDR1 SGHDN, CDR2 FVKESK. CDR3 protein: CASSCSRAVPNQPQHF. The CDR3 coding sequence is TGTGCCAGCAGTTGTAGCAGGGCCGTGCCCAATCAGCCCCAGCATTTT.

The V gene is TRBV6-2 or TRBV6-3, the J gene TRBJ1-6; no reliable D call. CDR3 length: 12 amino acids. Germline values: CDR1 MNHEY, CDR2 SVGEGT. Trimming left V 4 bases short and J 12 bases short, with 10 bases between. The CDR3 protein is CASSSPLEPLHF. The DNA of the CDR3 is TGTGCCAGCAGTTCCCCTCTAGAACCCCTCCACTTT.

This chain joins TRBV18 and TRBJ1-6; 7 nucleotides match TRBD1. Losses at the gene ends were 3 bases for V and 7 bases for J; bases not matched to a gene: 15. The CDR3 covers 18 residues. Germline V lookup: CDR1 KGHSH, CDR2 LQKENI. The CDR3 protein is CASSPAPAAGTANSPLHF. As DNA, the CDR3 is TGTGCCAGCTCACCGGCCCCGGCGGCCGGGACAGCCAATTCACCCCTCCACTTT.

For the CDR3, the DNA is TGTGCCAGCTCATCCGGGACAGGGGGCTACTACGAGCAGTACTTC. This sequence encodes CASSSGTGGYYEQYF. This chain links TRBV18 with TRBJ2-7; 12 bases agree with TRBD1. The junction had 5 bases not matched to a gene; V was cut back by 5 bases and J by 3 bases. The CDR3 is 15 residues long. The germline V gene has CDR1 KGHSH and CDR2 LQKENI.

The chain recombines TRBV29-1 with TRBJ1-1, with D hard to call. V was clipped by 5 bases and J by 4 bases, with 26 bases between them. Looked up from germline, CDR1 is SQVTM and CDR2 is ANQGSEA. The CDR3 has 17 residues. CDR3 region: CSVNPLELFRVPTEAFF. The CDR3 DNA is TGCAGCGTTAATCCTTTGGAGCTATTCCGGGTGCCCACTGAAGCTTTCTTT. The full variable domain, in which reference TRBV29-1 and TRBJ1-1 provide the parts outside the CDR3, is SAVISQKPSRDICQRGTSLTIQCQVDSQVTMMFWYRQQPGQSLTLIATANQGSEATYESGFVIDKFPISRPNLTFSTLTVSNMSPEDSSIYLCSVNPLELFRVPTEAFFGQGTRLTVV.